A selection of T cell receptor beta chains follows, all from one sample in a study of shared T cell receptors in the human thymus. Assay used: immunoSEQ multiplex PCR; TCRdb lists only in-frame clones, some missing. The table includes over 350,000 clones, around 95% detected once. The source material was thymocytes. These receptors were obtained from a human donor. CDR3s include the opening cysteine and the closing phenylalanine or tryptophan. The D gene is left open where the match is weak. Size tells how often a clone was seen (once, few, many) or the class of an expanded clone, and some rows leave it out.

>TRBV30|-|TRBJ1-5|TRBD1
CAWSVGTGGRPQHF
TGTGCCTGGAGTGTAGGGACAGGGGGACGGCCCCAGCATTTT
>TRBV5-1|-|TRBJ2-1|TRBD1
CASSWGQHNEQFF
TGCGCCAGCAGCTGGGGACAGCACAATGAGCAGTTCTTC
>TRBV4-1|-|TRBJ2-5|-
CASSRTGAWETQYF
TGCGCCAGCAGCCGCACAGGAGCATGGGAGACCCAGTACTTC
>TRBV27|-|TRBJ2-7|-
CASSFIGVSYEQYF
TGTGCCAGCAGTTTCATTGGGGTCTCCTACGAGCAGTACTTC
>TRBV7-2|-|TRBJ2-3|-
CASSLAGGLDTQYF
TGTGCCAGCAGCTTAGCCGGTGGACTGGATACGCAGTATTTT
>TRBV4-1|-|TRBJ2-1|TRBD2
CASSHASGSPGHNEQFF
TGCGCCAGCAGCCACGCTAGCGGGAGTCCTGGCCACAATGAGCAGTTCTTC
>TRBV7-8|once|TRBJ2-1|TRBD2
CASSLIKREGVDEQFF
TGTGCCAGCAGCTTAATAAAACGGGAGGGGGTGGATGAGCAGTTCTTC
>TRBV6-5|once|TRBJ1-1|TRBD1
CASNPDRGRTEAFF
TGTGCCAGCAACCCTGACAGGGGGCGTACTGAAGCTTTCTTT
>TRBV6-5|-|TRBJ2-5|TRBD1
CASSYSGTGQETQYF
TGTGCCAGCAGTTACTCCGGGACAGGGCAAGAGACCCAGTACTTC
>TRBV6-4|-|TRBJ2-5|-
CASSDPLESSEETQYF
TGTGCCAGCAGTGACCCCCTCGAATCTAGCGAAGAGACCCAGTACTTC
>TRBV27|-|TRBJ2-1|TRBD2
CASSSALLPREIASTSYNEQFF
TGTGCCAGCAGTTCCGCCCTCTTACCGCGGGAGATAGCCTCAACCTCCTACAATGAGCAGTTCTTC
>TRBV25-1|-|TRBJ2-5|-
CASREAQGETQYF
TGTGCCAGCAGGGAAGCACAAGGGGAGACCCAGTACTTC
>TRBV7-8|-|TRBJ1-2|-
CASSLGGLELDYGYTF
TGTGCCAGCAGCTTAGGAGGTCTGGAGCTAGACTATGGCTACACCTTC
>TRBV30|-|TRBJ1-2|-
CAWRESVGYGYTF
TGTGCCTGGAGGGAAAGTGTAGGATATGGCTACACCTTC
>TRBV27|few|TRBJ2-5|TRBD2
CASSLIAGPEETQYF
TGTGCCAGCAGTTTAATAGCGGGGCCGGAAGAGACCCAGTACTTC
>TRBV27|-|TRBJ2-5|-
CASRPDIAETQYF
TGTGCCAGCAGGCCCGACATTGCTGAGACCCAGTACTTC
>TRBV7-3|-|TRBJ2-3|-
CASSDHRDPSTDTQYF
TGTGCCAGCAGCGACCACCGGGACCCCAGCACAGATACGCAGTATTTT
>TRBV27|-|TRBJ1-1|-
CASSVDTVNTEAFF
TGTGCCAGCAGTGTGGACACCGTGAACACTGAAGCTTTCTTT
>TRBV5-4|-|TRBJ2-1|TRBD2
CASSLSGSSYNEQFF
TGTGCCAGCAGCTTAAGCGGGAGTTCCTACAATGAGCAGTTCTTC
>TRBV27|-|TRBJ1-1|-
CASSSGKVPFF
TGTGCCAGCAGTTCGGGCAAAGTACCTTTCTTT
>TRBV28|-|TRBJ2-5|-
CASSPGPGWETQYF
TGTGCCAGCAGTCCGGGGCCGGGCTGGGAGACCCAGTACTTC
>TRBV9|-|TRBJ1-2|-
CASSARGDYGYTF
TGTGCCAGCAGCGCCCGGGGGGATTATGGCTACACCTTC
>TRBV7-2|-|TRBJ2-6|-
CASSLAHREGGANVLTF
TGTGCCAGCAGCTTAGCCCACAGGGAGGGTGGGGCCAACGTCCTGACTTTC
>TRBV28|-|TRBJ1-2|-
CASSKTGVGGYTF
TGTGCCAGCAGCAAAACAGGCGTCGGTGGCTACACCTTC
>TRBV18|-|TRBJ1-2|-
CASSPRDGAGGYTF
TGTGCCAGCTCACCACGGGACGGTGCGGGAGGCTACACCTTC
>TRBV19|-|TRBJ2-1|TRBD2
CASSISGSRDNEQFF
TGTGCCAGTAGTATTAGCGGGAGCCGTGACAATGAGCAGTTCTTC
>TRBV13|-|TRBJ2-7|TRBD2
CASSSGTSAYEQYF
TGTGCCAGCAGCTCCGGGACTAGCGCCTACGAGCAGTACTTC
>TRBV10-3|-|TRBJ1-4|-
CAIRGHTGTNEKLFF
TGTGCCATCAGGGGACATACGGGGACTAATGAAAAACTGTTTTTT
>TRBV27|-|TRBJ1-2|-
CASSGATNYGYTF
TGTGCCAGCAGCGGGGCGACTAACTATGGCTACACCTTC
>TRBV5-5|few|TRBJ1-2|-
CASSLGRGVELGGYTF
TGTGCCAGCAGCTTGGGCCGCGGGGTGGAGTTAGGTGGCTACACCTTC
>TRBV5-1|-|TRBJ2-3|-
CASRLRGKSRGDTQYF
TGCGCCAGCCGCCTCCGGGGGAAGTCCCGAGGAGATACGCAGTATTTT
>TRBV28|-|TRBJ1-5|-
CASSLWAGSTVHQPQHF
TGTGCCAGCAGTTTATGGGCAGGGTCAACCGTGCATCAGCCCCAGCATTTT
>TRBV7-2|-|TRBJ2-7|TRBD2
CASSLGGPQTSGRAYEQYF
TGTGCCAGCAGCTTAGGGGGTCCCCAAACTAGCGGGAGGGCTTACGAGCAGTACTTC
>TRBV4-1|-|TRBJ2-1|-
CASSQSSGSYNEQFF
TGCGCCAGCAGCCAATCTAGTGGGTCCTACAATGAGCAGTTCTTC
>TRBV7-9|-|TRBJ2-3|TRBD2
CASSPGTSGTDTQYF
TGTGCCAGCAGTCCCGGGACTAGCGGCACAGATACGCAGTATTTT
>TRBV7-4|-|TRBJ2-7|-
CASSLGEIQRGQEGYEQYF
TGTGCCAGCAGCTTAGGAGAAATTCAACGGGGCCAGGAGGGTTACGAGCAGTACTTC
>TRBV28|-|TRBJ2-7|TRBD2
CASSFGTSGHYEQYF
TGTGCCAGCAGTTTTGGGACTAGCGGGCACTACGAGCAGTACTTC
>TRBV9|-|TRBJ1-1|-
CASTRWGPTEAFF
TGTGCCAGCACTAGATGGGGGCCTACTGAAGCTTTCTTT
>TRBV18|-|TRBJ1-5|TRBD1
CASSRDRAYSNQPQHF
TGTGCCAGCTCTAGGGACAGAGCTTATAGCAATCAGCCCCAGCATTTT